What follows are 21 T cell receptor beta chains derived from one specimen sequenced in a study of T-cell reconstitution after alpha-beta-depleted transplantation in children. A TCRbeta library incorporating unique molecular identifiers was prepared. MiXCR, applied by TCRdb to the PCR reads, yields one record per CDR3 protein. Seen here are around 600,000 distinct CDR3 sequences, over 9.5% observed once, and the top ten hold roughly 4%. The sample in question was PBMCs from the stem cell graft donor, obtained from the stem cell graft. All receptors derive from a human donor who donated a stem cell graft to a child with acute myeloid leukemia.

This clonotype was counted many times. The V gene is TRBV29-1, the J gene TRBJ2-2; the D is unclear. V was pared by 7 bases and J by 1 base, with 10 bases between. This CDR3 comprises 13 residues. Germline CDR1 is SQVTM and CDR2 is ANQGSEA. The CDR3 DNA follows: TGCAGCGGCGGACGGCAGAACACCGGGGAGCTGTTTTTT. Translated, it gives CSGGRQNTGELFF.

This clonotype showed up just a few times. The V call is TRBV5-8, the J call TRBJ2-3, with TRBD1 identical over 9 bases. In germline, CDR1 is SGHTS, CDR2 YDEGEE. V trimming: 2 bases; J trimming: 2 bases; junction bases outside the gene matches: 3. The CDR3 loop spans 15 amino acids. The chain's CDR3 is CASSFRDRATDTQYF. The CDR3 DNA reads TGTGCCAGCAGCTTCCGGGACAGGGCCACAGATACGCAGTATTTT.

The genes are TRBV6-1 and TRBJ2-7, with TRBD2 identical over 11 bases. V dropped 6 bases and J dropped 1; count of bases not matched to a gene: 5. The V gene's germline CDR1 is MNHNS and CDR2 SASEGT. This CDR3 is built from 15 residues. CDR3 sequence: CASRDLAGGSYEQYF. The CDR3 nucleotides read TGTGCCAGCAGAGATCTAGCGGGAGGTTCCTACGAGCAGTACTTC.

This clonotype was counted ten times or more. One end of the junction varies from germline; a read error may be responsible. The chain uses TRBV20-1 and TRBJ2-1; TRBD2 is a possible D gene (5 bases). The CDR3 consists of 15 residues. The germline gives CDR1 DFQATT, CDR2 SNEGSKA (reference sequence). CDR3 protein: CSVSGSLGSFNEQFF. The DNA of the CDR3 is TGCAGTGTCAGCGGATCACTGGGGTCCTTCAATGAGCAGTTCTTC.

CDR3 nucleotide sequence: TGTGCCACCAGCAGAGAGGTTCACAATGAGCAGTTCTTC. Its translation is CATSREVHNEQFF. This sequence joins TRBV15 and TRBJ2-1; D gene unclear. This CDR3 comprises 13 residues. V shed 0 bases and J shed 5 bases, with 5 bases lying between them. Germline loops: CDR1 LNHNV, CDR2 YYDKDF (reference sequence).

This clonotype was observed many times. The chain recombines TRBV20-1 with TRBJ2-1; no clear D. The CDR3 has 15 amino acids. CDR1 DFQATT and CDR2 SNEGSKA come from the germline V gene (reference sequence). Trimming removed 7 bases at V and 5 bases at J, with 21 bases between. CDR3 amino acids: CSDKSSLMPNNEQFF. CDR3 bases: TGCAGTGATAAGAGTTCCCTCATGCCAAACAATGAGCAGTTCTTC.

This clonotype was detected only a few times. The chain couples TRBV3-1 to TRBJ1-2; D gene uncertain. The germline V gene encodes CDR1 LGHDT and CDR2 YNNKEL (reference sequence). V was trimmed by 4 bases and J by 5 bases, leaving 14 bases between them. The CDR3 loop spans 14 amino acids. CDR3 nucleotides: TGTGCCAGCAGCCCGGCCATGCTGGGGTATGGCTACACCTTC. Residues: CASSPAMLGYGYTF.

The rearrangement uses TRBV27 and TRBJ1-1, with D possibly TRBD1 on 5 matching bases. The V end was cut by 0 bases, the J end by 1 base, with 9 bases between. This CDR3 contains 15 residues. From germline, CDR1 is MNHEY and CDR2 SMNVEV (reference sequence). CDR3 region: CASSLSARANTEAFF. CDR3 bases: TGTGCCAGCAGTTTATCTGCCAGGGCGAACACTGAAGCTTTCTTT.

This chain joins TRBV9 and TRBJ2-3, with TRBD2 identical over 8 bases. In germline, CDR1 is SGDLS, CDR2 YYNGEE. V was pared by 1 base and J by 0 bases, with 7 bases of the junction left unmatched. This CDR3 comprises 17 residues. The CDR3 bases are TGTGCCAGCAGCGTAAACCTACTAGCGGCTAGCACAGATACGCAGTATTTT. Protein product: CASSVNLLAASTDTQYF. Filled out from reference TRBV9 and TRBJ2-3, the complete variable domain reads DSGVTQTPKHLITATGQRVTLRCSPRSGDLSVYWYQQSLDQGLQFLIQYYNGEERAKGNILERFSAQQFPDLHSELNLSSLELGDSALYFCASSVNLLAASTDTQYFGPGTRLTVL.

This clonotype was observed at least ten times. The chain couples TRBV5-1 to TRBJ2-7; 8 nucleotides align to TRBD2. The CDR3 totals 14 residues. CDR1 is SGHRS, CDR2 YFSETQ, per germline. Trimming removed 3 bases from V and 4 bases from J; junction bases left unmatched: 6. This CDR3 reads CASSSGLGPYEQYF. The CDR3 nucleotides read TGCGCCAGCAGCTCGGGACTAGGCCCTTACGAGCAGTACTTC.

In its sample, this clonotype was seen many times. The J gene is TRBJ2-1, the V gene TRBV6-2 or TRBV6-3; D is unclear. Looked up from germline, CDR1 is MNHEY and CDR2 is SVGEGT. V lost 5 bases and J lost 9, with 14 bases in between. The CDR3 has 13 amino acids. This CDR3 reads CASSTQTLSEQFF. In DNA form, the CDR3 reads TGTGCCAGCAGTACCCAAACGCTTAGTGAGCAGTTCTTC.

At least ten counts were recorded for this clonotype. This chain uses TRBV27 with TRBJ1-4, with 7 bases identical to TRBD1. V lost 4 bases, J lost 6 bases, and 8 bases stayed unmatched. There are 15 residues in the CDR3. Looked up from germline, CDR1 is MNHEY and CDR2 is SMNVEV (reference sequence). The CDR3 DNA reads as TGTGCCAGCAGTTCTCGGAACAGGGGTTATGAAAAACTGTTTTTT. It specifies CASSSRNRGYEKLFF.

This clonotype was seen more than once but under ten times. J is TRBJ2-7 and V is TRBV6-5; 9 nucleotides align to TRBD2. In germline, CDR1 is MNHEY, CDR2 SVGAGI. J was trimmed by 1 base and V by 0 bases; bases with no gene match: 4. The CDR3 is made up of 16 amino acids. CDR3 residues: CASSYSTSGHSYEQYF. The CDR3 DNA sequence: TGTGCCAGCAGTTACTCTACTAGCGGGCATTCCTACGAGCAGTACTTC.

This clonotype has a handful of counts. The chain employs TRBV24-1 and TRBJ1-1; D not resolved. Germline V gives CDR1 KGHDR, CDR2 SFDVKD. Trimming pared 5 bases from V and 2 bases from J, leaving 8 bases between. CDR3 length equals 13 residues. The CDR3 protein is CATSGEVNTEAFF. CDR3 DNA: TGTGCCACCAGTGGCGAGGTAAACACTGAAGCTTTCTTT.

The chain is built from TRBV7-2 and TRBJ2-5; D is possibly TRBD1 (5 bases). V was pared by 7 bases and J by 5 bases, with 17 bases between. Germline V gene data show CDR1 as SGHTA and CDR2 as FQGNSA. This CDR3 region has 14 residues. This chain's CDR3 is CASTQPSRAETQYF. The CDR3 coding sequence is TGTGCCAGCACCCAACCGAGCAGGGCGGAGACCCAGTACTTC.

The table lists this clonotype with a few counts. CDR3 residues: CSARSDGLAGVGTGELFF. The CDR3 bases are TGCAGTGCTAGATCCGACGGACTAGCGGGAGTTGGGACCGGGGAGCTGTTTTTT. The V call is TRBV20-1, the J call TRBJ2-2; 13 nucleotides match TRBD2. The junction had 11 bases not matched to a gene; V was cut back by 2 bases and J by 5 bases. The CDR3 covers 18 residues. Germline lookup yields CDR1 DFQATT and CDR2 SNEGSKA (reference sequence).

This clonotype occurred a few times. The DNA of the CDR3 is TGTGCCAGCGTATTGGGACTTTCCTCCTACAATGAGCAGTTCTTC. Translated, it gives CASVLGLSSYNEQFF. This sequence joins TRBV7-2 and TRBJ2-1, with D possibly being TRBD2 (6 bases). The CDR3 has 15 amino acids. Trimming shortened V by 8 bases and J by 0 bases, and 14 bases separated the two germline ends. CDR1 is SGHTA and CDR2 is FQGNSA in the germline V gene. Looking up the rest from reference TRBV7-2 and TRBJ2-1 gives the full variable domain: GAGVSQSPSNKVTEKGKDVELRCDPISGHTALYWYRQSLGQGLEFLIYFQGNSAPDKSGLPSDRFSAERTGGSVSTLTIQRTQQEDSAVYLCASVLGLSSYNEQFFGPGTRLTVL.

This clonotype came up many times. The chain joins TRBV12-3 or TRBV12-4 to TRBJ1-1; possible D gene TRBD1, 6 bases. The CDR3 runs to 15 residues. V was pared by 6 bases and J by 1 base, with 15 bases between. This chain's CDR3 is CASRPQGQKNTEAFF. The CDR3 DNA is TGTGCCAGCAGACCCCAGGGGCAGAAGAACACTGAAGCTTTCTTT.

The table lists this clonotype with a few counts. The gene calls are TRBV20-1 and TRBJ2-2; D is possibly TRBD1 (5 bases). V gave up 7 bases and J gave up 5 bases, with 17 bases separating them. The CDR3 contains 14 residues. Germline-derived CDR1 and CDR2 are DFQATT and SNEGSKA (reference sequence). CDR3 nucleotide sequence: TGCAGTGTCCTCCCAACCCAGGGAACCGGGGAGCTGTTTTTT. Amino acid sequence: CSVLPTQGTGELFF.

Only a few counts were recorded for this clonotype. The chain links TRBV12-3 or TRBV12-4 to TRBJ1-4, with no clear D. The ends were cut back, 6 bases at V and 2 bases at J, with 4 bases in the middle. The CDR3 is made up of 12 amino acids. The chain's CDR3 is CASSWTNEKLFF. CDR3 DNA: TGTGCCAGCAGCTGGACTAATGAAAAACTGTTTTTT.

CDR3 amino acids: CSARDVRGYGYTF. In nucleotides, the CDR3 is TGCAGTGCTAGAGATGTACGTGGTTATGGCTACACCTTC. The chain joins TRBV20-1 to TRBJ1-2; D call uncertain. CDR1 and CDR2 (germline): DFQATT, SNEGSKA (reference sequence). The CDR3 contains 13 residues. V gave up 0 bases and J gave up 5 bases, with 10 bases separating them.